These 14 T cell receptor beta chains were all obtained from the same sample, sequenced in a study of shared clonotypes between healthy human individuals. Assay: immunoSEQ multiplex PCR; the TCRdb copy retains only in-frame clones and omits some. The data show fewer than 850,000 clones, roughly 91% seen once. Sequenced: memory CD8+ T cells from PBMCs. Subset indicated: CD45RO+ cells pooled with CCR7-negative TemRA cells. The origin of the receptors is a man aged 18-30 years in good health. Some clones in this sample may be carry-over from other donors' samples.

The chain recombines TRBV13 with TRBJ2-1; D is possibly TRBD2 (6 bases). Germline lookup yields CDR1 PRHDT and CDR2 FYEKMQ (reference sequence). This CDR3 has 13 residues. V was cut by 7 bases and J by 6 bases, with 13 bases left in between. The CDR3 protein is CASTAGRFNEQFF. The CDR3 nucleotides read TGTGCCAGCACCGCGGGGAGGTTCAATGAGCAGTTCTTC.

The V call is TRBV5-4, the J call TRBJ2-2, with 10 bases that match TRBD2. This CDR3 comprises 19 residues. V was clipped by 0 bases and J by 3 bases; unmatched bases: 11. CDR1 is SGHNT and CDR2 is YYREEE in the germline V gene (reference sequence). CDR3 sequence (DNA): TGTGCCAGCAGCTTGGGAGTAGCGGGAGGATTGGGGTACACCGGGGAGCTGTTTTTT. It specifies CASSLGVAGGLGYTGELFF.

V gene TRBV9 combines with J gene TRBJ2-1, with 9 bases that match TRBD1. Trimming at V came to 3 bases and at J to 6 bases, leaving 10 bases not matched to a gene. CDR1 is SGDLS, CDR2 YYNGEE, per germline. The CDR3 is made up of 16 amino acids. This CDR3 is CASSAAGQGPPNEQFF. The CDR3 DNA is TGTGCCAGCAGCGCCGCGGGACAGGGCCCCCCCAATGAGCAGTTCTTC.

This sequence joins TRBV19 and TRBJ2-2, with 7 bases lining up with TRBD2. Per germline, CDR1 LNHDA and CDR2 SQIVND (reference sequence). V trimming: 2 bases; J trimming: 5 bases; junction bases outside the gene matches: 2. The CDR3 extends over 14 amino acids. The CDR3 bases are TGTGCCAGTAGTATATGGACTAGAACCGGGGAGCTGTTTTTT. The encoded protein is CASSIWTRTGELFF.

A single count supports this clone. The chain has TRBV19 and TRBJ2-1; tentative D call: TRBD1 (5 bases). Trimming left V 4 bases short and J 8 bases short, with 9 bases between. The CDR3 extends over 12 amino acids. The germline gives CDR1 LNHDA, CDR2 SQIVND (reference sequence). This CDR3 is CASSTTVDEQFF. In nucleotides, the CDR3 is TGTGCCAGTAGTACGACAGTCGATGAGCAGTTCTTC.

The CDR3 sequence is CASLGGGYSTDTQYF. CDR3 nucleotides: TGTGCAAGCCTCGGGGGAGGCTATAGCACAGATACGCAGTATTTT. This chain links TRBV18 with TRBJ2-3; D possibly corresponds to TRBD2 (6 bases). The CDR3 covers 15 residues. Germline V lookup: CDR1 KGHSH, CDR2 LQKENI.

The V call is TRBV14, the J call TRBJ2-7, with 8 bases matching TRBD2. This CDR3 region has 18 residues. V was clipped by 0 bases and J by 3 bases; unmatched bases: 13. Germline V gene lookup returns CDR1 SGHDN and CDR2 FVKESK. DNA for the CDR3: TGTGCCAGCAGCCAAGAAGCTAGCCGCGGGAGGATTAACTACGAGCAGTACTTC. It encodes CASSQEASRGRINYEQYF.

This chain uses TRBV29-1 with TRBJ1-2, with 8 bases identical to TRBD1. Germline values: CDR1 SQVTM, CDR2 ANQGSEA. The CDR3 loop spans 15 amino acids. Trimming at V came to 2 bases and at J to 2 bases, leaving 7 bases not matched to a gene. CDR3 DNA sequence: TGCAGCGTTGAATCTGCGGGGACAGGCAACTATGGCTACACCTTC. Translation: CSVESAGTGNYGYTF. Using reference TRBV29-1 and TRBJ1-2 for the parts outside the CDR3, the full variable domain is SAVISQKPSRDICQRGTSLTIQCQVDSQVTMMFWYRQQPGQSLTLIATANQGSEATYESGFVIDKFPISRPNLTFSTLTVSNMSPEDSSIYLCSVESAGTGNYGYTFGSGTRLTVV.

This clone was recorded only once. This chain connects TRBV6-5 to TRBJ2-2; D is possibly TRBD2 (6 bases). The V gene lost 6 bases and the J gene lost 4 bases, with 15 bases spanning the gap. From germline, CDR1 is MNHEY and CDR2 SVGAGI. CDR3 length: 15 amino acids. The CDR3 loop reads CASRAAERATGELFF. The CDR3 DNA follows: TGTGCCAGCAGGGCGGCGGAGCGGGCCACCGGGGAGCTGTTTTTT.

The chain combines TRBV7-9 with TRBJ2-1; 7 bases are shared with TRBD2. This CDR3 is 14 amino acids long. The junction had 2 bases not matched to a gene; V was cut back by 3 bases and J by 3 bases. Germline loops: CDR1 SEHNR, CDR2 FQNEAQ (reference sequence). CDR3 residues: CASSFGTNYNEQFF. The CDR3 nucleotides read TGTGCCAGCAGCTTCGGGACTAACTACAATGAGCAGTTCTTC. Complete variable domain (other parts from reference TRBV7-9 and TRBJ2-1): DTGVSQNPRHKITKRGQNVTFRCDPISEHNRLYWYRQTLGQGPEFLTYFQNEAQLEKSRLLSDRFSAERPKGSFSTLEIQRTEQGDSAMYLCASSFGTNYNEQFFGPGTRLTVL.

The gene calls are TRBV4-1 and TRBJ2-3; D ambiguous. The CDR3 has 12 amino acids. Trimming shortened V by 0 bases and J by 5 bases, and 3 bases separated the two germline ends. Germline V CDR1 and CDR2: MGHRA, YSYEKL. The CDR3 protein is CASSQDLDTQYF. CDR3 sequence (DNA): TGCGCCAGCAGCCAAGATTTAGATACGCAGTATTTT.

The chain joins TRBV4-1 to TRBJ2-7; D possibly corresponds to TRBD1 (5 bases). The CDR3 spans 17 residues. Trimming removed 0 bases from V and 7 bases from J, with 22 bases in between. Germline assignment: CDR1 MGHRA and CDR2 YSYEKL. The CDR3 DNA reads TGCGCCAGCAGCCAAGATCCCAGGGTCAGGGTGGAAAAAGAGCAGTACTTC. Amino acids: CASSQDPRVRVEKEQYF.

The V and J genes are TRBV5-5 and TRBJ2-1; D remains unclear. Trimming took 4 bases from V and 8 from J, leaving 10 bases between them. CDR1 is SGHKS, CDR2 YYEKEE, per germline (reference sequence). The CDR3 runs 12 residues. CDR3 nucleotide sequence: TGTGCCAGCAGCACCCACCACGATGAGCAGTTCTTC. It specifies CASSTHHDEQFF.

The CDR3 bases are TGCGCCAGCAGTGCTGACGGGTATACCGGGGAGCTGTTTTTT. It encodes CASSADGYTGELFF. V usage is TRBV10-1 and J usage is TRBJ2-2, with D hard to call. The CDR3 spans 14 residues. CDR1 and CDR2 from the germline V gene are WNHNN and SYGVQD (reference sequence). V gave up 4 bases and J gave up 5 bases, with 11 bases separating them.